The TCR beta chain under discussion was sequenced for a study of cytomegalovirus exposure and HLA in healthy donors. This clone appeared once. The antigen remains undetermined. PCR used 60 Vbeta primers and 13 Jbeta primers. Only in-frame clones appear in the TCRdb table, and some are missing; sequencing was by immunoSEQ multiplex PCR. Of approximately 50,000 clones in the sample, approximately 83% were seen once. Donors in the study were healthy people who gave bone marrow. Nominally healthy donors were sampled, though unrecorded immune exposures were likely. V was pared by 4 bases and J by 7 bases, with 9 bases of the junction left unmatched. There are 16 residues in the CDR3. The germline CDR1 and CDR2 sequences are SGHTA and FQGNSA. Study conclusions and caveats: Researchers reportedly found TCR beta sequences accurately predicted most subjects' HLA-A and HLA-B alleles.

The specimen sequenced was PBMCs. This sequence originates from a man aged 30 to 45 in good health and CMV-seronegative. This chain links TRBV7-2 with TRBJ1-6, with TRBD1 identical over 8 bases. CDR3 bases: TGTGCCAGCAGCTCGCGGACAGGGACCTTCAATTCACCCCTCCACTTT. It encodes CASSSRTGTFNSPLHF. Supplemented by reference TRBV7-2 and TRBJ1-6, the full variable domain reads GAGVSQSPSNKVTEKGKDVELRCDPISGHTALYWYRQSLGQGLEFLIYFQGNSAPDKSGLPSDRFSAERTGGSVSTLTIQRTQQEDSAVYLCASSSRTGTFNSPLHFGNGTRLTVT.